The present entry profiles one TCR beta chain with its context. Antigen: not known. This sample is drawn from a study of cytomegalovirus exposure and HLA in healthy donors. Findings and caveats of the study: CMV serostatus was the sole immune exposure data available. Across HLA loci, a later analysis found differing TCR association rates, with DRB1 most and HLA-C fewest. Some segments of the V type, notably TRBV6-2 and TRBV6-3, were excluded as indistinguishable. The study designated about 180 TCR beta chains cytomegalovirus-associated.

Germline V gives CDR1 MNHNY, CDR2 SVGAGI (reference sequence). Germline trimming cut 5 bases from V and 7 bases from J; bases unmatched to any gene: 11. The CDR3 consists of 16 residues. Primers for the PCR totalled 60 Vbeta and 13 Jbeta. Sequencing used immunoSEQ multiplex PCR; TCRdb keeps in-frame clones, though not all of them. The sample holds about 87,000 clones. The V gene is TRBV6-6, the J gene TRBJ2-1, with 10 bases lining up with TRBD2. The clonotype originates from a man aged 50 to 60 in good health and CMV-seropositive. Material: PBMCs. The CDR3 bases are TGTGCCAGCAGTGGACCACTAGCGGGGTACATGAATGAGCAGTTCTTC. Protein product: CASSGPLAGYMNEQFF.